This T cell receptor (beta chain) was sequenced for a study of CD8+ T cells in alopecia areata. Study conclusions and caveats: Numerous expanded lesional clones remained in scalp and blood during tofacitinib.

This clone has more than one count but fewer than ten. Its antigen is currently unknown. CDR3 size: 13 residues. V gave up 5 bases and J gave up 14 bases; unmatched junction bases: 11. In germline, CDR1 is SGHTA, CDR2 FQGNSA. RNA extraction was followed by reverse transcription into cDNA, which acted as the sequencing template. Measured with immunoSEQ multiplex PCR; TCRdb has only the in-frame clones, and not every one. The sample lists about 280,000 clones; more than 45% were seen once. Sample treatment: oral pan-JAK inhibitor, 5-10 mg twice daily. Lesional scalp punch biopsies and peripheral blood came from alopecia areata patients.

The sequenced sample was CD4+ T cells sorted from blood, obtained at week 24, from a patient treated with tofacitinib. The rearrangement uses TRBV7-2 and TRBJ2-5; 10 positions agree with TRBD2. The source is a human donor with alopecia areata. The CDR3 sequence is CASSQDYTSGVYF. CDR3 in DNA: TGTGCCAGCAGCCAAGACTATACTAGCGGGGTTTACTTC.